A selection of T cell receptor beta chains follows, all from one sample in a study of T cell repertoires in cytomegalovirus infection. These TCRs' antigens remain unknown. TCRdb itself ran the reads through MiXCR, one entry per CDR3 protein. The table has more than 300,000 distinct CDR3 sequences, about 35% seen once. This material consisted of cultured PBMCs, taken from culture after CMV antigen stimulation. These receptors were collected from a human donor in good health (CMV status not recorded). Some clones in this sample may be carry-over from other donors' samples. CDR3s include the opening cysteine and the closing phenylalanine or tryptophan. A D gene is named only where the DNA matches it firmly. Not all rows give a size; the values are once, few, many and, for expanded clones, a class.

cdr3_nt: TGTGCCAGTAGTACCTCAGGGGGCTTCGGCACTGAAGCTTTCTTT
cdr3_aa: CASSTSGGFGTEAFF
d_call: TRBD1
clone_size: NA
v_call: TRBV19
j_call: TRBJ1-1

cdr3_nt: TGTGCCAGCAGCCCCCCGGGACTAGGGCGCGATGAGCAGTTCTTC
cdr3_aa: CASSPPGLGRDEQFF
d_call: TRBD2
clone_size: few
v_call: TRBV7-8
j_call: TRBJ2-1

cdr3_nt: TGCGCCAGCAGCCAATCGGGACGGACTAATGAAAAACTGTTTTTT
cdr3_aa: CASSQSGRTNEKLFF
d_call: NA
clone_size: many
v_call: TRBV4-3
j_call: TRBJ1-4

cdr3_nt: TGTGCCAGCAGCTGGGGTTTCAATCAGCCCCAGCATTTT
cdr3_aa: CASSWGFNQPQHF
d_call: NA
clone_size: NA
v_call: TRBV11-2
j_call: TRBJ1-5

cdr3_nt: TGTGCCAGCAGCCAGGTCTGGGGGTCCGCTGAAGCTTTCTTT
cdr3_aa: CASSQVWGSAEAFF
d_call: NA
clone_size: NA
v_call: TRBV14
j_call: TRBJ1-1

cdr3_nt: TGTACCAGCAGCTTGGTCGGACAGGGACAGCCCCAGCATTTT
cdr3_aa: CTSSLVGQGQPQHF
d_call: TRBD1
clone_size: NA
v_call: TRBV7-6
j_call: TRBJ1-5

cdr3_nt: TGTGCCAGCAGCTCCGGGACAGGGGGCGCCGAGCAGTACTTC
cdr3_aa: CASSSGTGGAEQYF
d_call: TRBD1
clone_size: few
v_call: TRBV11-3
j_call: TRBJ2-7

cdr3_nt: TGTGCCAGTAGTGGGAGGACTAGCAGCACAGATACGCAGTATTTT
cdr3_aa: CASSGRTSSTDTQYF
d_call: TRBD2
clone_size: NA
v_call: TRBV19
j_call: TRBJ2-3

cdr3_nt: TGTGCCAGCAGTTCGCAGGGAACCTCTGGAAACACCATATATTTT
cdr3_aa: CASSSQGTSGNTIYF
d_call: NA
clone_size: once
v_call: TRBV28
j_call: TRBJ1-3

cdr3_nt: TGTGCCAGTAGTATTCGGTTCTCGGCGGCAGGGCGAGGAGAAGCCGCACTGTTTTTT
cdr3_aa: CASSIRFSAAGRGEAALFF
d_call: NA
clone_size: NA
v_call: TRBV19
j_call: TRBJ1-4

cdr3_nt: TGTGCCAGCAGCTTTGGCTACGGAGATACGCAGTATTTT
cdr3_aa: CASSFGYGDTQYF
d_call: NA
clone_size: NA
v_call: TRBV7-3
j_call: TRBJ2-3

cdr3_nt: TGTGCCAGCAGCTTACCCAGGGTAACAAAGAATGAGCAGTTCTTC
cdr3_aa: CASSLPRVTKNEQFF
d_call: NA
clone_size: few
v_call: TRBV11-2
j_call: TRBJ2-1

cdr3_nt: TGCAGTGCTAGAGATAATGGACAGGGGTATCAGCCCCAGCATTTT
cdr3_aa: CSARDNGQGYQPQHF
d_call: TRBD1
clone_size: NA
v_call: TRBV20-1
j_call: TRBJ1-5

cdr3_nt: TGTGCCAGCTCACAACAGGAAGAAGAGACCCAGTACTTC
cdr3_aa: CASSQQEEETQYF
d_call: NA
clone_size: NA
v_call: TRBV18
j_call: TRBJ2-5

cdr3_nt: TGTGCCAGCAGCCAAGCCGGGACTCCAGAGACCCAGTACTTC
cdr3_aa: CASSQAGTPETQYF
d_call: NA
clone_size: few
v_call: TRBV5-4
j_call: TRBJ2-5

cdr3_nt: TGTGCCAGCACCAGGACAGAGGGGGGGGATGAGCAGTTCTTC
cdr3_aa: CASTRTEGGDEQFF
d_call: NA
clone_size: few
v_call: TRBV7-9
j_call: TRBJ2-1

cdr3_nt: TGTGCCAGCGGGGCGGGGACAGGCGCCTCTCGGGCTTTCTTT
cdr3_aa: CASGAGTGASRAFF
d_call: TRBD1
clone_size: few
v_call: TRBV6-1
j_call: TRBJ1-1

cdr3_nt: TGCGCCAGCAGCTCGGGGACGATGAATAGAGAGACCCAGTACTTC
cdr3_aa: CASSSGTMNRETQYF
d_call: NA
clone_size: few
v_call: TRBV5-1
j_call: TRBJ2-5

cdr3_nt: TGCAGTGCTTCCCCCACGGGACAGGGGAGAAACACCATATATTTT
cdr3_aa: CSASPTGQGRNTIYF
d_call: TRBD1
clone_size: NA
v_call: TRBV20-1
j_call: TRBJ1-3

cdr3_nt: TGTGCCAGCAGTTACTCCGATGAAGTGGCTAGCGGGAGGGTGAACACCGGGGAGCTGTTTTTT
cdr3_aa: CASSYSDEVASGRVNTGELFF
d_call: TRBD2
clone_size: NA
v_call: TRBV6-2/TRBV6-3
j_call: TRBJ2-2

cdr3_nt: TGTGCCAGCAGCTTGGACACCAATGAGCAGTTCTTC
cdr3_aa: CASSLDTNEQFF
d_call: NA
clone_size: many
v_call: TRBV7-8
j_call: TRBJ2-1

cdr3_nt: TGTGCCAGCAGCTTTTCCGGGACTAGCGGGATCTATGAGCAGTTCTTC
cdr3_aa: CASSFSGTSGIYEQFF
d_call: TRBD2
clone_size: many
v_call: TRBV7-2
j_call: TRBJ2-1

cdr3_nt: TGTGCCAGCAGTTTGCGGCGTATTTACAATGAGCAGTTCTTC
cdr3_aa: CASSLRRIYNEQFF
d_call: NA
clone_size: NA
v_call: TRBV28
j_call: TRBJ2-1

cdr3_nt: TGTGCCAGCAGCCATGACAGGGTAGGGCGCTACGAGCAGTACTTC
cdr3_aa: CASSHDRVGRYEQYF
d_call: TRBD1
clone_size: NA
v_call: TRBV3-1
j_call: TRBJ2-7

cdr3_nt: TGTGCCAGTAGTATCTACACCGGGGAGCTGTTTTTT
cdr3_aa: CASSIYTGELFF
d_call: NA
clone_size: NA
v_call: TRBV19
j_call: TRBJ2-2

cdr3_nt: TGTGCCAGCAGCTTTGGCACCAGCATTACAGGAGAGACCCAGTACTTC
cdr3_aa: CASSFGTSITGETQYF
d_call: NA
clone_size: many
v_call: TRBV7-2
j_call: TRBJ2-5